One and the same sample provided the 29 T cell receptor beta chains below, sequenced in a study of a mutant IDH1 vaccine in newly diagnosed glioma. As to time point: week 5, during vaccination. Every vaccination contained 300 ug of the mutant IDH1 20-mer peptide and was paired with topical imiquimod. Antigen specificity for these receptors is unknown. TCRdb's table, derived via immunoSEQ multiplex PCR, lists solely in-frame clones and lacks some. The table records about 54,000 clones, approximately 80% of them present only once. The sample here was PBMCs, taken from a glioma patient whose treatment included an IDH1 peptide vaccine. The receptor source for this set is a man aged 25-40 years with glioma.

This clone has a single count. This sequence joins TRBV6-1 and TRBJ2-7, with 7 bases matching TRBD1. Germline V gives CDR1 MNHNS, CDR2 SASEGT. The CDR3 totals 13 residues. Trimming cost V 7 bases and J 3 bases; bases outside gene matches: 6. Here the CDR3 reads CASIPGQDYEQYF. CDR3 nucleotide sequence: TGTGCCAGCATTCCCGGACAGGACTACGAGCAGTACTTC.

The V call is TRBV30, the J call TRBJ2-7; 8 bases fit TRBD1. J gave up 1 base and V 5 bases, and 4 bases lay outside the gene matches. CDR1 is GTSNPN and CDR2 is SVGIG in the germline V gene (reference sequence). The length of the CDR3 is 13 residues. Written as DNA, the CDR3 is TGTGCCTGGGGACAGGGATATTCCTACGAGCAGTACTTC. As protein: CAWGQGYSYEQYF.

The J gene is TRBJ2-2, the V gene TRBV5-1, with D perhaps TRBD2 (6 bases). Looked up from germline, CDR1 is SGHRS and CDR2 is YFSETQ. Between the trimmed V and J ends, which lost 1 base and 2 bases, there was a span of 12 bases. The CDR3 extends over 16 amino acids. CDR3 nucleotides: TGCGCCAGCAGCTTGCTTCTTAGCGGTAACACCGGGGAGCTGTTTTTT. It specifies CASSLLLSGNTGELFF.

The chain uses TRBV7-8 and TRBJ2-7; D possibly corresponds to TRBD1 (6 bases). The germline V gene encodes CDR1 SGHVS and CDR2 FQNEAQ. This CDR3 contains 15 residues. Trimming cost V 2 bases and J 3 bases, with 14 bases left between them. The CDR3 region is CASSLSPTGIYEQYF. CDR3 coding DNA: TGTGCCAGCAGCTTATCTCCGACAGGAATCTACGAGCAGTACTTC. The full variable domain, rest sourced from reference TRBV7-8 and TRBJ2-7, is GAGVSQSPRYKVAKRGQDVALRCDPISGHVSLFWYQQALGQGPEFLTYFQNEAQLDKSGLPSDRFFAERPEGSVSTLKIQRTQQEDSAVYLCASSLSPTGIYEQYFGPGTRLTVT.

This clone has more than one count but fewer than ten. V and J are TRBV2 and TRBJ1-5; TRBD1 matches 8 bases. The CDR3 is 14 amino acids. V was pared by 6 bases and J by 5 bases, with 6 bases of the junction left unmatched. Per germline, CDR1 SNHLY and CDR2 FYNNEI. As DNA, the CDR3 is TGTGCCAGCAGGGCAGGGGGCTCGGATCAGCCCCAGCATTTT. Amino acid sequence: CASRAGGSDQPQHF.

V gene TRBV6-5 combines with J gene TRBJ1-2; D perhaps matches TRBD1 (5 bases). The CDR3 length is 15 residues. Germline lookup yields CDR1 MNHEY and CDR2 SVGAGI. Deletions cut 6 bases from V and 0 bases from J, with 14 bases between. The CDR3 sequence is CASSQPGQANYGYTF. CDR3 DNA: TGTGCCAGCAGCCAGCCAGGGCAAGCTAACTATGGCTACACCTTC.

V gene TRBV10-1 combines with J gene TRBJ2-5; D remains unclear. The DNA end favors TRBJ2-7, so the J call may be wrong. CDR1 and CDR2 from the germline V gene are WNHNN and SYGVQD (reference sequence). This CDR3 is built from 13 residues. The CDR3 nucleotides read TGCGCCAGCAGTGAAGGCGGATCCTACGAGCAGTACTTC. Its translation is CASSEGGSYEQYF.

The CDR3 DNA follows: TGTGCCAGCAGCTTAGGACGGCGGAGAGGCGATACGCAGTATTTT. As protein: CASSLGRRRGDTQYF. The chain carries TRBV11-2 and TRBJ2-3, with D unresolved. In germline, CDR1 is SGHAT, CDR2 FQNNGV. V lost 1 base, J lost 6 bases, and 14 bases lay in between. The CDR3 is 15 amino acids.

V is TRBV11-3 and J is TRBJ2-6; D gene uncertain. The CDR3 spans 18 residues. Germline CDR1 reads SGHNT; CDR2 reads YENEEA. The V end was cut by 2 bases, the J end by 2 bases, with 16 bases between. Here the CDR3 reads CASSLRWSWGTGANVLTF. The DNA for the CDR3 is TGTGCCAGCAGCTTACGGTGGAGTTGGGGAACTGGGGCCAACGTCCTGACTTTC. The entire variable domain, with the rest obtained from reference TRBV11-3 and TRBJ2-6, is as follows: EAGVVQSPRYKIIEKKQPVAFWCNPISGHNTLYWYLQNLGQGPELLIRYENEEAVDDSQLPKDRFSAERLKGVDSTLKIQPAELGDSAVYLCASSLRWSWGTGANVLTFGAGSRLTVL.

Written as DNA, the CDR3 is TGTGCCAGCAGCACCGGACAGGGGGCGTCTGATGAGCAGTTCTTC. Translation gives CASSTGQGASDEQFF. The rearrangement links TRBV5-6 to TRBJ2-1; 11 bases map to TRBD1. V shed 4 bases and J 8 bases; nucleotides not matched to a gene: 8. Looked up from germline, CDR1 is SGHDT and CDR2 is YYEEEE. This CDR3 contains 15 residues.

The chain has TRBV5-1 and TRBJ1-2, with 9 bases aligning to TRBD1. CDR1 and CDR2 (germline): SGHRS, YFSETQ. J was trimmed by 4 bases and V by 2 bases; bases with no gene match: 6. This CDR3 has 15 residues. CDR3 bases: TGCGCCAGCAGCTTAGGTGGACAGGGGATCTATGGCTACACCTTC. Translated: CASSLGGQGIYGYTF. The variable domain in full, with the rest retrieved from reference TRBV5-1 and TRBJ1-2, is KAGVTQTPRYLIKTRGQQVTLSCSPISGHRSVSWYQQTPGQGLQFLFEYFSETQRNKGNFPGRFSGRQFSNSRSEMNVSTLELGDSALYLCASSLGGQGIYGYTFGSGTRLTVV.

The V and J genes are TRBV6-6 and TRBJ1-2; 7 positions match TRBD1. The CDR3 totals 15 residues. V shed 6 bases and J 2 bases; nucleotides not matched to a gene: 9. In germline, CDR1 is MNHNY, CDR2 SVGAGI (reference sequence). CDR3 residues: CASRGNRDSNYGYTF. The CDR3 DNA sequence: TGTGCCAGCAGGGGCAACCGGGACAGCAACTATGGCTACACCTTC.

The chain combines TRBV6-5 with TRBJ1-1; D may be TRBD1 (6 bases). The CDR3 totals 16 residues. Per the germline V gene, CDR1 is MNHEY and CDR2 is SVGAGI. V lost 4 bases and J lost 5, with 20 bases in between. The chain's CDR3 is CASSSPLGGLDTEAFF. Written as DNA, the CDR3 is TGTGCCAGCAGTTCCCCCCTGGGGGGGCTAGATACTGAAGCTTTCTTT.

The CDR3 protein is CASSPNTDFYEQYF. The CDR3 region has the DNA TGTGCCAGCTCACCAAACACAGACTTCTACGAGCAGTACTTC. This chain links TRBV18 with TRBJ2-7, with D unresolved. CDR1 is KGHSH and CDR2 is LQKENI in the germline V gene. This CDR3 is built from 14 residues. Trimming took off 2 bases at V and 3 bases at J, with 11 bases between the two ends.

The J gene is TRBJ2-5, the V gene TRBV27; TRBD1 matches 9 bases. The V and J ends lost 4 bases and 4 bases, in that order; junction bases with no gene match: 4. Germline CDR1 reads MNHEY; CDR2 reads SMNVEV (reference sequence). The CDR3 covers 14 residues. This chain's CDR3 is CASSSRQGGETQYF. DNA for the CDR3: TGTGCCAGCAGTTCGAGACAGGGGGGAGAGACCCAGTACTTC.

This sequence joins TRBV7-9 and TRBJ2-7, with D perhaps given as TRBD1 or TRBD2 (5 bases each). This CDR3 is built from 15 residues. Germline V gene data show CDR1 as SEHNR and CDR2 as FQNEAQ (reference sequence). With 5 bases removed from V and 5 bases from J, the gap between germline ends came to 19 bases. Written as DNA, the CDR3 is TGTGCCAGCAGCCCAGGACGAGGGGCGGTCGACGAGCAGTACTTC. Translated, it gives CASSPGRGAVDEQYF.

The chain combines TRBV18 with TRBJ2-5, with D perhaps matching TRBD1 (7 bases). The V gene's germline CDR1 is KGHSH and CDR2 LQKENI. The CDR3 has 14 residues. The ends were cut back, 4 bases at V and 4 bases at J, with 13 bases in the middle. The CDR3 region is CASSRGDSPETQYF. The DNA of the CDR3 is TGTGCCAGCTCACGGGGGGACAGTCCAGAGACCCAGTACTTC.

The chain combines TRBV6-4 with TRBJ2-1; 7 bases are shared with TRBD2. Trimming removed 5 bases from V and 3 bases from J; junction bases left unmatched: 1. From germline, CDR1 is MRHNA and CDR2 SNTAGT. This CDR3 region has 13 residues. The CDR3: CASSSGDYNEQFF. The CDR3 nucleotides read TGTGCCAGCAGTAGCGGGGACTACAATGAGCAGTTCTTC.

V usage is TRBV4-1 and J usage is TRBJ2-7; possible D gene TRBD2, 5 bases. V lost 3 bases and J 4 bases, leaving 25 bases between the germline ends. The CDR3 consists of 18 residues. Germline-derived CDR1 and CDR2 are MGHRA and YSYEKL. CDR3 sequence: CASSHLFPVGPSGYEQYF. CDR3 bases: TGCGCCAGCAGCCACCTTTTCCCGGTTGGGCCCTCGGGATACGAGCAGTACTTC.

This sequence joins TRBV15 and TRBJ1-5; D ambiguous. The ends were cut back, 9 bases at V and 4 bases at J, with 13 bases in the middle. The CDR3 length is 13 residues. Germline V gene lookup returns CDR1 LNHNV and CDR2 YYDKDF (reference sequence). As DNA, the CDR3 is TGTGCCACTTCAAGGAGTATAAATCAGCCCCAGCATTTT. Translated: CATSRSINQPQHF.

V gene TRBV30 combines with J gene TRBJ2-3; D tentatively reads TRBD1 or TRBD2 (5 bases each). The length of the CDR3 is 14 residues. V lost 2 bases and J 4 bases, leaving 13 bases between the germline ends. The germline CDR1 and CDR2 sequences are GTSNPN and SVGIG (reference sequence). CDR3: CAWSRGRGPDTQYF. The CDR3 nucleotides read TGTGCCTGGAGTCGGGGAAGGGGCCCAGATACGCAGTATTTT.

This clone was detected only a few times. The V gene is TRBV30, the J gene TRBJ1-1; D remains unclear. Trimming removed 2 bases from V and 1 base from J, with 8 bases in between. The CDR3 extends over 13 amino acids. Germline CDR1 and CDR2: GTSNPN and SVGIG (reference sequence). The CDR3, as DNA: TGTGCCTGGAGTCAAGGAAGGAACACTGAAGCTTTCTTT. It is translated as CAWSQGRNTEAFF. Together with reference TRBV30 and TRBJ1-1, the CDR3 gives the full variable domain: SQTIHQWPATLVQPVGSPLSLECTVEGTSNPNLYWYRQAAGRGLQLLFYSVGIGQISSEVPQNLSASRPQDRQFILSSKKLLLSDSGFYLCAWSQGRNTEAFFGQGTRLTVV.

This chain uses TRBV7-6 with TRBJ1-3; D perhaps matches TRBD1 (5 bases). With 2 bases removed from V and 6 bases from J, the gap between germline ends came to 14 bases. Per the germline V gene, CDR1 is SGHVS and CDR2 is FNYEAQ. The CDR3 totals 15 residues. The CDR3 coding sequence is TGTGCCAGCAGCTTACGGCCAAAAGGGGCAAACACCATATATTTT. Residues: CASSLRPKGANTIYF.

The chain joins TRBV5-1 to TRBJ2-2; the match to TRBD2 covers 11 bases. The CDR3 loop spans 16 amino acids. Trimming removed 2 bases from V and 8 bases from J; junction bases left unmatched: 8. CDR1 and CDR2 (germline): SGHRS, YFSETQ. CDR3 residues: CASSFSGGARGGELFF. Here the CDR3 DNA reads TGCGCCAGCAGCTTTAGCGGGGGGGCCCGAGGAGGGGAGCTGTTTTTT. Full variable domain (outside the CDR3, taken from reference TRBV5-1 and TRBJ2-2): KAGVTQTPRYLIKTRGQQVTLSCSPISGHRSVSWYQQTPGQGLQFLFEYFSETQRNKGNFPGRFSGRQFSNSRSEMNVSTLELGDSALYLCASSFSGGARGGELFFGEGSRLTVL.

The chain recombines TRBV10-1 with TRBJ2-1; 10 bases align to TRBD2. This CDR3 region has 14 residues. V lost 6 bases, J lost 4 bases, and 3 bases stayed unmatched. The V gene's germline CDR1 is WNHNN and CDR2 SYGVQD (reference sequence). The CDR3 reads CASSSSGGYNEQFF. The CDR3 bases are TGCGCCAGCAGCTCTAGCGGGGGTTACAATGAGCAGTTCTTC.

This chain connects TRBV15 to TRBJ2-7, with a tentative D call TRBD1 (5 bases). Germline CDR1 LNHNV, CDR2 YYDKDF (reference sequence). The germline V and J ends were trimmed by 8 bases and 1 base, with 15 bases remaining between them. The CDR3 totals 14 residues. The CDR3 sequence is CATRPSTDSYEQYF. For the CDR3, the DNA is TGTGCCACCCGCCCCTCGACAGATTCCTACGAGCAGTACTTC.

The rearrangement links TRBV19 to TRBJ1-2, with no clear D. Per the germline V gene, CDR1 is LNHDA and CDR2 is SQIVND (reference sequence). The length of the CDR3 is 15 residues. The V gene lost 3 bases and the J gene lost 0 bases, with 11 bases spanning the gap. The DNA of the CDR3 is TGTGCCAGTAGTATCCTTAACCCCTCTAACTATGGCTACACCTTC. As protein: CASSILNPSNYGYTF.

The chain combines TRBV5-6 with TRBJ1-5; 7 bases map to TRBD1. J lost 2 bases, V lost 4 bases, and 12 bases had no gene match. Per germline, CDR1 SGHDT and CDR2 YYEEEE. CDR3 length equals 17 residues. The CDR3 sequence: CASSQGGPNRGNQPQHF. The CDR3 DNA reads TGTGCCAGCAGCCAGGGGGGGCCCAATCGGGGCAATCAGCCCCAGCATTTT. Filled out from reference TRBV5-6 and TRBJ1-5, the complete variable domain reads DAGVTQSPTHLIKTRGQQVTLRCSPKSGHDTVSWYQQALGQGPQFIFQYYEEEERQRGNFPDRFSGHQFPNYSSELNVNALLLGDSALYLCASSQGGPNRGNQPQHFGDGTRLSIL.

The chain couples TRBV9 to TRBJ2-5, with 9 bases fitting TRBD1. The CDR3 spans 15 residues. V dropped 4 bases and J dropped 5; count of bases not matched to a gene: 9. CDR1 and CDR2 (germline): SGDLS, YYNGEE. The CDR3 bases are TGTGCCAGCAGCTTGACACAGGGGGCTGGCGAGACCCAGTACTTC. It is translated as CASSLTQGAGETQYF.